This TCR beta chain was identified in a study of T cell responses to AZD1222 COVID-19 vaccine. CDR1 LGHNA and CDR2 YNFKEQ come from the germline V gene. This CDR3 comprises 15 residues. Between the trimmed V and J ends, which lost 1 base and 0 bases, there was a span of 6 bases. As for this clone: Antigen specificity is unknown.

Study-wide findings and caveats: Among those given AZD1222, only six or seven were seropositive at baseline.

Sequencing used immunoSEQ multiplex PCR; TCRdb keeps in-frame clones, though not all of them. The sample has 130,000 to 150,000 clones, over 80% seen once. This TCR came from an adult who received the AZD1222 COVID-19 vaccine. Specimen: peripheral blood, collected 28 days after the second AZD1222 dose. This sequence joins TRBV4-2 and TRBJ2-2, with a tentative D call TRBD2 (5 bases). In nucleotides, the CDR3 is TGTGCCAGCAGCCAAGGGACTGCGAACACCGGGGAGCTGTTTTTT. This codes for CASSQGTANTGELFF.